A single sample is the source of the 29 T cell receptor beta chains below, sequenced in a study of blood T cell repertoires in COVID-19. The assay was immunoSEQ multiplex PCR, and TCRdb's table has in-frame clones only and misses some. The data contain more than 300,000 clones, 83% of them seen just once; the ten biggest clones take up 1.2%. Sequencing used peripheral blood. These receptors all come from a woman between 45 and 60 years old with acute or convalescent COVID-19.

To note about this clone: Different DNA sequences within this sample yield the same CDR3. This chain connects TRBV4-2 to TRBJ1-1; D perhaps matches TRBD1 (5 bases). V was cut by 0 bases and J by 5 bases, with 10 bases left in between. Germline V CDR1 and CDR2: LGHNA, YNFKEQ. The CDR3 extends over 14 amino acids. The CDR3 is CASSQDLGRTEAFF. Here the CDR3 DNA reads TGTGCCAGCAGCCAAGATTTGGGGCGGACTGAAGCTTTCTTT.

Here the CDR3 reads CASSPGLDIQYF. CDR3 sequence (DNA): TGTGCCAGCAGCCCGGGTCTAGACATTCAGTACTTC. The V call is TRBV12-3 or TRBV12-4, the J call TRBJ2-4; D is undetermined. Trimming left V 6 bases short and J 8 bases short, with 11 bases between. The CDR3 runs to 12 residues.

The chain employs TRBV7-8 and TRBJ2-1; 10 nucleotides line up with TRBD1. The CDR3 has 15 amino acids. The V segment lost 2 bases and the J segment 6 bases; nucleotides outside the gene matches: 4. Germline V gene data show CDR1 as SGHVS and CDR2 as FQNEAQ. The CDR3 bases are TGTGCCAGCAGCTTACGGGACAGGGGAACCAATGAGCAGTTCTTC. Protein sequence: CASSLRDRGTNEQFF. The entire variable domain, with the rest obtained from reference TRBV7-8 and TRBJ2-1, is as follows: GAGVSQSPRYKVAKRGQDVALRCDPISGHVSLFWYQQALGQGPEFLTYFQNEAQLDKSGLPSDRFFAERPEGSVSTLKIQRTQQEDSAVYLCASSLRDRGTNEQFFGPGTRLTVL.

This clone was seen a handful of times. This rearrangement joins TRBV2 to TRBJ1-2; D is unclear. The germline V gene encodes CDR1 SNHLY and CDR2 FYNNEI. Trimming cost V 6 bases and J 5 bases, with 10 bases left between them. CDR3 length: 12 residues. CDR3 in DNA: TGTGCCAGCAGGGGCAGCTGGTATGGCTACACCTTC. Its protein is CASRGSWYGYTF.

The chain employs TRBV4-3 and TRBJ2-7, with TRBD2 as a possible D gene (5 bases). The CDR3 consists of 14 residues. The V gene's germline CDR1 is LGHNA and CDR2 YSLEER. With 2 bases removed from V and 2 bases from J, the gap between germline ends came to 10 bases. The CDR3 DNA is TGCGCCAGCAGCCAATACACGGGGACCTACGAGCAGTACTTC. This sequence encodes CASSQYTGTYEQYF.

This chain uses TRBV6-1 with TRBJ2-1; 7 nucleotides match TRBD2. The CDR3 has 15 residues. The trim removed 1 base at V and 7 bases at J, leaving 7 bases unmatched. CDR1 and CDR2 from the germline V gene are MNHNS and SASEGT. In DNA, the CDR3 is TGTGCCAGCAGTGAAGAACCGACTAGCTCAAATGAGCAGTTCTTC. Translation gives CASSEEPTSSNEQFF.

The chain carries TRBV6-6 and TRBJ1-1, with 8 nucleotides matching TRBD1. Germline CDR1 and CDR2: MNHNY and SVGAGI (reference sequence). CDR3 length: 17 amino acids. The V segment lost 5 bases and the J segment 1 base; nucleotides outside the gene matches: 12. CDR3 DNA: TGTGCCAGCAGTCTCCTCGACCCAGGGGGCACGAACACTGAAGCTTTCTTT. It translates to CASSLLDPGGTNTEAFF.

The V gene is TRBV7-9, the J gene TRBJ1-2, with D maybe TRBD1 (5 bases). Per germline, CDR1 SEHNR and CDR2 FQNEAQ (reference sequence). With 1 base removed from V and 0 bases from J, the gap between germline ends came to 6 bases. The CDR3 length is 14 residues. This CDR3 reads CASSLGQPNYGYTF. The CDR3 DNA sequence: TGTGCCAGCAGCTTAGGACAGCCTAACTATGGCTACACCTTC.

The table lists this clone with a few counts. J is TRBJ2-1 and V is TRBV9; tentative D call: TRBD1 (6 bases). The germline V and J ends were trimmed by 2 bases and 9 bases, with 12 bases remaining between them. The CDR3 totals 13 residues. Germline lookup yields CDR1 SGDLS and CDR2 YYNGEE. CDR3 sequence: CASSVYQGGEQFF. Written as DNA, the CDR3 is TGTGCCAGCAGCGTCTACCAAGGGGGTGAGCAGTTCTTC.

The chain joins TRBV2 to TRBJ2-7, with D hard to call. Germline CDR1 is SNHLY and CDR2 is FYNNEI. V shed 4 bases and J shed 3 bases, with 4 bases lying between them. The CDR3 totals 11 residues. For the CDR3, the DNA is TGTGCCAGCAGTGGCAGCTACGAGCAGTACGTC. Translation: CASSGSYEQYV.

This clone was counted a single time. The J gene is TRBJ1-2, the V gene TRBV28; the D gene is possibly TRBD1 (5 bases). Germline assignment: CDR1 MDHEN and CDR2 SYDVKM. CDR3 size: 14 residues. Trimming shortened V by 7 bases and J by 2 bases, and 14 bases separated the two germline ends. CDR3 DNA: TGTGCCAGCACCCGCGTGGAGGGGAACTATGGCTACACCTTC. Translating gives CASTRVEGNYGYTF.

The chain employs TRBV15 and TRBJ1-2; D remains ambiguous. Between the trimmed V and J ends, which lost 1 base and 2 bases, there was a span of 14 bases. The CDR3 runs 16 residues. Germline loops: CDR1 LNHNV, CDR2 YYDKDF (reference sequence). In DNA, the CDR3 is TGTGCCACCAGCAGAGCCCCGGGCTGGGAGAACTATGGCTACACCTTC. Its protein is CATSRAPGWENYGYTF.

The chain uses TRBV5-1 and TRBJ2-5; 7 bases line up with TRBD2. J lost 2 bases, V lost 0 bases, and 7 bases had no gene match. The CDR3 consists of 16 residues. CDR1 is SGHRS and CDR2 is YFSETQ in the germline V gene. The CDR3 coding sequence is TGCGCCAGCAGCTTGGCCTTTTGGGGGGGACAAGAGACCCAGTACTTC. Amino acids: CASSLAFWGGQETQYF.

The chain has TRBV27 and TRBJ2-2; TRBD2 aligns across 15 bases. CDR3 size: 16 residues. J lost 1 base, V lost 9 bases, and 3 bases had no gene match. Looked up from germline, CDR1 is MNHEY and CDR2 is SMNVEV (reference sequence). Written as DNA, the CDR3 is TGTGCCAGTACGGGACTAGCGGGAGGGAACACCGGGGAGCTGTTTTTT. Protein: CASTGLAGGNTGELFF.

V and J are TRBV6-5 and TRBJ1-2, with TRBD1 matching 7 bases. The CDR3 is 15 residues long. The V segment lost 5 bases and the J segment 2 bases; nucleotides outside the gene matches: 8. Per germline, CDR1 MNHEY and CDR2 SVGAGI. Written as DNA, the CDR3 is TGTGCCAGCAGTACGGACAGGAGACAGAACTATGGCTACACCTTC. It specifies CASSTDRRQNYGYTF.

The chain joins TRBV11-2 to TRBJ1-1; the D gene is possibly TRBD1 (6 bases). In germline, CDR1 is SGHAT, CDR2 FQNNGV. The CDR3 covers 14 residues. V lost 3 bases to trimming and J lost 6 bases, with 14 bases between them. Here the CDR3 DNA reads TGTGCCAGCAGCTTCTACACAGGGCTCGCTGAAGCTTTCTTT. This gives the protein CASSFYTGLAEAFF.

This chain connects TRBV18 to TRBJ1-1; D is uncertain. Trimming took off 0 bases at V and 1 base at J, with 9 bases between the two ends. The CDR3 is 15 amino acids. Germline V lookup: CDR1 KGHSH, CDR2 LQKENI. The CDR3 loop is CASSPPTTRNTEAFF. In DNA, the CDR3 is TGTGCCAGCTCACCACCGACCACTAGGAACACTGAAGCTTTCTTT.

This chain uses TRBV5-5 with TRBJ1-6; D not resolved. The CDR3 runs 15 residues. V shed 7 bases and J shed 10 bases, with 21 bases lying between them. Germline V lookup: CDR1 SGHKS, CDR2 YYEKEE (reference sequence). DNA for the CDR3: TGTGCCAGCGTCGCCGAGGGCCATCCTGAGTCACCCCTCCACTTT. Its protein is CASVAEGHPESPLHF.

This sequence joins TRBV27 and TRBJ1-6; 7 bases align to TRBD1. The CDR3 is made up of 14 amino acids. Germline lookup yields CDR1 MNHEY and CDR2 SMNVEV (reference sequence). With V trimmed by 7 bases and J by 10 bases, 10 bases remained unmatched. The CDR3 coding sequence is TGTGCCAGCACCCAATCTCGACAGGGCTCACCCCTCCACTTT. Amino acids: CASTQSRQGSPLHF.

This chain joins TRBV7-8 and TRBJ1-2, with D perhaps matching TRBD1 (5 bases). In germline, CDR1 is SGHVS, CDR2 FQNEAQ. Trimming left V 5 bases short and J 8 bases short, with 18 bases between. The CDR3 is 14 amino acids. The CDR3 bases are TGTGCCAGCAGCCGGGGGGTCAGGGAGGAAGGCTACACCTTC. Translating it yields CASSRGVREEGYTF.

This clone was observed a handful of times. The chain links TRBV5-1 to TRBJ1-1; possible D gene TRBD1, 6 bases. The CDR3 covers 16 residues. Germline CDR1 and CDR2: SGHRS and YFSETQ. The V end lost 2 bases, the J end lost 1 base, and 15 bases lay between the germline ends. The CDR3 loop reads CASSFVQGIGNTEAFF. The CDR3 DNA follows: TGCGCCAGCAGCTTCGTACAGGGAATCGGGAACACTGAAGCTTTCTTT.

The chain uses TRBV30 and TRBJ1-4; D uncertain. Trimming removed 4 bases from V and 4 bases from J, with 7 bases in between. Looked up from germline, CDR1 is GTSNPN and CDR2 is SVGIG (reference sequence). CDR3 length: 12 residues. CDR3 sequence reads: CAWIPGNEKLFF. For the CDR3, the DNA is TGTGCCTGGATCCCGGGTAATGAAAAACTGTTTTTT. Variable domain in full (rest from reference TRBV30 and TRBJ1-4): SQTIHQWPATLVQPVGSPLSLECTVEGTSNPNLYWYRQAAGRGLQLLFYSVGIGQISSEVPQNLSASRPQDRQFILSSKKLLLSDSGFYLCAWIPGNEKLFFGSGTQLSVL.

The CDR3 DNA reads as TGCGCCAGCAGCCAAGAGGGTCGGGGTGGAACCGGGCGGTATGAGCAGTTCTTC. This translates into CASSQEGRGGTGRYEQFF. V is TRBV4-1 and J is TRBJ2-1, with D maybe TRBD2 (5 bases). V gave up 0 bases and J gave up 8 bases, with 23 bases separating them. The length of the CDR3 is 18 residues. CDR1 and CDR2 from the germline V gene are MGHRA and YSYEKL.

The chain carries TRBV30 and TRBJ1-3; a possible D gene is TRBD1 (6 bases). Germline V gene sequence: CDR1 GTSNPN, CDR2 SVGIG (reference sequence). This CDR3 comprises 15 residues. Trimming pared 2 bases from V and 3 bases from J, leaving 14 bases between. The CDR3 reads CAWSPPTGYGNTIYF. CDR3 nucleotides: TGTGCCTGGAGTCCCCCAACAGGGTATGGAAACACCATATATTTT. The variable domain in full, with the rest retrieved from reference TRBV30 and TRBJ1-3, is SQTIHQWPATLVQPVGSPLSLECTVEGTSNPNLYWYRQAAGRGLQLLFYSVGIGQISSEVPQNLSASRPQDRQFILSSKKLLLSDSGFYLCAWSPPTGYGNTIYFGEGSWLTVV.

V usage is TRBV7-2 and J usage is TRBJ1-1; 7 bases map to TRBD1. CDR1 SGHTA and CDR2 FQGNSA come from the germline V gene. There are 16 residues in the CDR3. V trimming: 1 base; J trimming: 0 bases; junction bases outside the gene matches: 5. The DNA of the CDR3 is TGTGCCAGCAGCTTAGACGGGGACAGATTGAACACTGAAGCTTTCTTT. Protein: CASSLDGDRLNTEAFF. Full variable domain (remainder filled in from reference TRBV7-2 and TRBJ1-1): GAGVSQSPSNKVTEKGKDVELRCDPISGHTALYWYRQSLGQGLEFLIYFQGNSAPDKSGLPSDRFSAERTGGSVSTLTIQRTQQEDSAVYLCASSLDGDRLNTEAFFGQGTRLTVV.

The V call is TRBV5-1, the J call TRBJ1-1; 8 bases line up with TRBD1. CDR3 size: 14 residues. CDR1 is SGHRS, CDR2 YFSETQ, per germline. The V gene end was trimmed by 1 base and the J gene end by 7 bases; junction bases not matched to a gene: 6. The CDR3: CASSLSGQAHEAFF. The CDR3 bases are TGCGCCAGCAGCTTGTCGGGACAGGCGCATGAAGCTTTCTTT.

This clone has more than one count but fewer than ten. The gene calls are TRBV5-1 and TRBJ2-1; 11 positions match TRBD1. Per the germline V gene, CDR1 is SGHRS and CDR2 is YFSETQ. The CDR3 is 15 residues long. Trimming removed 1 base from V and 15 bases from J; junction bases left unmatched: 12. This CDR3 is CASSLNGQGAREGFF. CDR3 sequence (DNA): TGCGCCAGCAGCTTGAATGGACAGGGGGCCCGGGAAGGGTTCTTC.

This chain uses TRBV10-3 with TRBJ2-5; TRBD2 matches 11 bases. The CDR3 spans 13 residues. Per the germline V gene, CDR1 is ENHRY and CDR2 is SYGVKD. This CDR3 reads CAGSGRAEETQYF. Written as DNA, the CDR3 is TGTGCGGGTAGCGGGAGGGCCGAGGAGACCCAGTACTTC.

V gene TRBV9 combines with J gene TRBJ1-1, with 9 bases fitting TRBD1. The CDR3 consists of 16 residues. Unmatched junction bases numbered 11, after V lost 3 bases and J lost 5 bases. CDR1 SGDLS and CDR2 YYNGEE come from the germline V gene. The DNA for the CDR3 is TGTGCCAGCAGCGCCACAGGGGGCGGAATGGGGACTGAAGCTTTCTTT. This encodes CASSATGGGMGTEAFF.